This T cell receptor beta chain was found in a study of blood T cell repertoires in COVID-19. Overall study: COVID-19 samples, acute and convalescent, were from the United States, Italy and Spain. The cDNA or gDNA used as material had been derived from T cells, B-cell-depleted T cells, or PBMCs.

Original analysis: Reference gene primer amplification gave estimated nucleated cell counts. The assay was immunoSEQ multiplex PCR, and TCRdb's table has in-frame clones only and misses some. That table supplies the V and J calls and clone size; D and trimming were determined from the DNA. The sample contains tens of thousands of clones, approximately 85% of which appear only once. Trimming removed 4 bases from V and 0 bases from J; junction bases left unmatched: 4. The CDR3 is made up of 15 amino acids. Germline CDR1 reads SGDLS; CDR2 reads YYNGEE. This clone was detected only once. This TCR was recovered from a human donor in a cohort sampled during active COVID-19. The sample consisted of peripheral blood. The chain has TRBV9 and TRBJ2-3; 8 positions agree with TRBD2. The CDR3 here is CASSLSGVSTDTQYF. The CDR3 bases are TGTGCCAGCAGCCTTAGCGGGGTGAGCACAGATACGCAGTATTTT.